The 26 T cell receptor beta chains presented below share a single source sample, sequenced in a study of shared clonotypes between healthy human individuals. Only in-frame clones appear in the TCRdb table, and some are missing; sequencing was by immunoSEQ multiplex PCR. The data contain about 490,000 clones, over 70% of them singletons. The sample was PBMCs. These receptors all stem from a woman aged 40 to 50 in good health. Some clones in this sample may be carry-over from other donors' samples.

For this clone: This CDR3 is missing its conserved last phenylalanine or tryptophan, likely due to a read error. The chain employs TRBV6-1 and TRBJ2-7; 9 bases are shared with TRBD2. The CDR3 sequence is 15 residues long. J gave up 4 bases and V 8 bases, and 12 bases lay outside the gene matches. Germline-derived CDR1 and CDR2 are MNHNS and SASEGT. CDR3 sequence (DNA): TGTGCCAGCGGCGAGTGTAGCGGGAGTATGTACGAGCAGTACCTC. The encoded protein is CASGECSGSMYEQYL.

The chain joins TRBV7-9 to TRBJ2-2; 12 bases map to TRBD2. The germline gives CDR1 SEHNR, CDR2 FQNEAQ (reference sequence). This CDR3 is built from 15 residues. Trimming at V came to 2 bases and at J to 6 bases, leaving 1 base not matched to a gene. CDR3 sequence: CASSLRLAGAGELFF. The CDR3, as DNA: TGTGCCAGCAGCTTAAGACTAGCGGGAGCCGGGGAGCTGTTTTTT.

CDR3: CASSFWGGGSQYF. The CDR3 DNA sequence: TGTGCCAGCAGTTTCTGGGGGGGCGGGAGTCAGTACTTC. The chain carries TRBV28 and TRBJ2-4, with a tentative D call TRBD2 (7 bases). Per germline, CDR1 MDHEN and CDR2 SYDVKM. The CDR3 is made up of 13 amino acids. Trimming took off 3 bases at V and 12 bases at J, with 15 bases between the two ends. Full variable domain (missing parts from reference TRBV28 and TRBJ2-4): DVKVTQSSRYLVKRTGEKVFLECVQDMDHENMFWYRQDPGLGLRLIYFSYDVKMKEKGDIPEGYSVSREKKERFSLILESASTNQTSMYLCASSFWGGGSQYFGAGTRLSVL.

Comments on this clone: In the same sample, other DNA sequences code for this CDR3. The genes are TRBV9 and TRBJ2-5, with D unresolved. The CDR3 is 14 residues long. V lost 0 bases and J 5 bases, leaving 11 bases between the germline ends. In germline, CDR1 is SGDLS, CDR2 YYNGEE. This chain's CDR3 is CASSVEGRRETQYF. The CDR3 DNA sequence: TGTGCCAGCAGCGTAGAGGGTAGGCGGGAGACCCAGTACTTC.

The V gene is TRBV7-9, the J gene TRBJ1-3; a weak D match, TRBD1 (5 bases). CDR3 length: 17 residues. The V and J ends lost 2 bases and 2 bases respectively, with 16 bases between them. Germline V gene sequence: CDR1 SEHNR, CDR2 FQNEAQ (reference sequence). Here the CDR3 reads CASSLQTPGLAGNTIYF. CDR3 nucleotides: TGTGCCAGCAGCTTACAAACCCCGGGACTTGCTGGAAACACCATATATTTT. Complete variable domain (other parts from reference TRBV7-9 and TRBJ1-3): DTGVSQNPRHKITKRGQNVTFRCDPISEHNRLYWYRQTLGQGPEFLTYFQNEAQLEKSRLLSDRFSAERPKGSFSTLEIQRTEQGDSAMYLCASSLQTPGLAGNTIYFGEGSWLTVV.

About this clone: Only one base separates this from a far larger clonotype, so it likely reflects a read error. Other DNA sequences from this sample encode an identical CDR3 as well. The rearrangement links TRBV11-2 to TRBJ1-2; no clear D. Germline V CDR1 and CDR2: SGHAT, FQNNGV. The CDR3 spans 15 residues. CDR3 DNA: TGTGCTAGCAGCTCGTTGTCGGGTCGGGACTATGGCTACACCTTC. Protein: CASSSLSGRDYGYTF.

This clone appeared a few times. The CDR3: CASRAGGNEQYF. DNA of the CDR3: TGTGCCAGCAGAGCGGGAGGGAACGAGCAGTACTTC. The chain uses TRBV6-5 and TRBJ2-7; 10 bases line up with TRBD2. Germline values: CDR1 MNHEY, CDR2 SVGAGI. The CDR3 loop spans 12 amino acids. Unmatched junction bases numbered 1, after V lost 6 bases and J lost 5 bases.

The chain employs TRBV28 and TRBJ1-4; D gene ambiguous. CDR3 size: 14 residues. Looked up from germline, CDR1 is MDHEN and CDR2 is SYDVKM. The V end was cut by 6 bases, the J end by 4 bases, with 12 bases between. This CDR3 reads CASRRPGDNEKLFF. For the CDR3, the DNA is TGTGCCAGCAGAAGACCGGGAGATAATGAAAAACTGTTTTTT.

The chain links TRBV18 to TRBJ2-5, with 7 bases fitting TRBD1. Per germline, CDR1 KGHSH and CDR2 LQKENI. After removal of 4 bases from V and 2 bases from J, the junction contained 1 base not matched to a gene. This CDR3 is 13 amino acids long. The CDR3 DNA sequence: TGTGCCAGCTCACAGGGACAGCAAGAGACCCAGTACTTC. Protein: CASSQGQQETQYF.

The chain is built from TRBV20-1 and TRBJ1-1, with 7 bases lining up with TRBD1. Trimming took 4 bases from V and 12 from J; bases not matched to a gene: 8. Germline lookup yields CDR1 DFQATT and CDR2 SNEGSKA (reference sequence). The CDR3 totals 11 residues. For the CDR3, the DNA is TGCAGTGCTATGGACAGGCTTGGAACTTTCTTT. Residues: CSAMDRLGTFF.

This clone was recorded only once. It is likely a read error: a sequence one base away is far more abundant. The CDR3 sequence: CASSCSGTGGIGETQYF. The CDR3 nucleotides are TGTGCCAGCAGCTGTAGCGGGACAGGGGGCATCGGAGAGACCCAGTACTTC. The chain links TRBV11-2 to TRBJ2-5, with 12 bases identical to TRBD1. Unmatched junction bases numbered 10, after V lost 4 bases and J lost 4 bases. The CDR3 length is 17 residues. Germline-derived CDR1 and CDR2 are SGHAT and FQNNGV. The whole variable domain, filled in from reference TRBV11-2 and TRBJ2-5, reads EAGVAQSPRYKIIEKRQSVAFWCNPISGHATLYWYQQILGQGPKLLIQFQNNGVVDDSQLPKDRFSAERLKGVDSTLKIQPAKLEDSAVYLCASSCSGTGGIGETQYFGPGTRLLVL.

CDR3 bases: TGTGCCAGCAGTTTATTGGCGGGACAGGGGGTCTATGGCTACACCTTC. Protein sequence: CASSLLAGQGVYGYTF. The rearrangement links TRBV27 to TRBJ1-2; 11 bases align to TRBD1. Germline-derived CDR1 and CDR2 are MNHEY and SMNVEV (reference sequence). The CDR3 contains 16 residues. The junction had 5 bases not matched to a gene; V was cut back by 1 base and J by 4 bases.

V is TRBV7-2 and J is TRBJ1-2; perhaps TRBD1 as D (5 bases). From germline, CDR1 is SGHTA and CDR2 FQGNSA. The CDR3 is 12 amino acids. V dropped 2 bases and J dropped 7 bases, with 8 bases sitting between them. The CDR3 DNA follows: TGTGCCAGCAGCTTAATGGGGGGTGGCTACACCTTC. This codes for CASSLMGGGYTF.

This clone has just a few counts. The rearrangement joins TRBV7-9 to TRBJ2-3, with 8 bases fitting TRBD2. Trimming at V came to 3 bases and at J to 4 bases, leaving 6 bases not matched to a gene. CDR1 and CDR2 (germline): SEHNR, FQNEAQ (reference sequence). This CDR3 region has 15 residues. CDR3 sequence (DNA): TGTGCCAGCAGCTTGGTCTTAGCGGGACCAGATACGCAGTATTTT. Its protein is CASSLVLAGPDTQYF.

V gene TRBV7-2 combines with J gene TRBJ2-1; 14 bases agree with TRBD2. Germline CDR1 and CDR2: SGHTA and FQGNSA. The ends lost 5 bases at V and 6 bases at J; junction bases unmatched: 9. CDR3 length: 17 residues. The CDR3 coding sequence is TGTGCCAGCAGCCCCGGGACTAGCGGGAGTATCTTCAATGAGCAGTTCTTC. Its protein is CASSPGTSGSIFNEQFF.

This clone has more than one count but fewer than ten. A far larger clone is one nucleotide away, so this likely arose from a read error. Different DNA sequences within this sample yield the same CDR3. This chain uses TRBV30 with TRBJ1-5, with D possibly being TRBD1 (5 bases). This CDR3 is 14 amino acids long. Trimming removed 0 bases from V and 7 bases from J, with 13 bases in between. Germline V gene lookup returns CDR1 GTSNPN and CDR2 SVGIG (reference sequence). CDR3 amino acids: CAWSVTGGNQPQHF. The DNA for the CDR3 is TGTGCCTGGAGTGTCACGGGGGGTAACCAGCCCCAGCATTTT.

Note on this clone: Additional DNA sequences in this sample encode the identical CDR3. This sequence joins TRBV5-1 and TRBJ2-7; D is uncertain. In germline, CDR1 is SGHRS, CDR2 YFSETQ. There are 13 residues in the CDR3. The V end lost 0 bases, the J end lost 1 base, and 5 bases lay between the germline ends. Here the CDR3 DNA reads TGCGCCAGCAGCTTGGTTGTTTCCTACGAGCAGTACTTC. It encodes CASSLVVSYEQYF.

The chain combines TRBV15 with TRBJ1-1; 8 bases match TRBD1. The CDR3 covers 12 residues. Germline V gives CDR1 LNHNV, CDR2 YYDKDF (reference sequence). V was clipped by 3 bases and J by 10 bases; unmatched bases: 4. The CDR3 region is CATSRDRERAFF. The CDR3 nucleotides are TGTGCCACCAGCAGGGACAGGGAACGAGCTTTCTTT.

The V call is TRBV6-1, the J call TRBJ2-2; 7 nucleotides line up with TRBD1. Trimming took 6 bases from V and 4 from J; bases not matched to a gene: 2. This CDR3 contains 13 residues. Per germline, CDR1 MNHNS and CDR2 SASEGT. The CDR3 DNA sequence: TGTGCCAGCAGCGACAGGGTCACCGGGGAGCTGTTTTTT. Translation: CASSDRVTGELFF.

The V gene is TRBV5-1, the J gene TRBJ2-3; D remains ambiguous. The germline CDR1 and CDR2 sequences are SGHRS and YFSETQ. The CDR3 sequence is 14 residues long. The V end lost 3 bases, the J end lost 1 base, and 9 bases lay between the germline ends. The CDR3 region is CASSSRSGTDTQYF. CDR3 nucleotide sequence: TGCGCCAGCAGCTCCCGGTCCGGCACAGATACGCAGTATTTT.

The V gene is TRBV2, the J gene TRBJ2-1; the D is unclear. This CDR3 is built from 12 residues. V was clipped by 6 bases and J by 9 bases, with 12 bases between them. The germline V gene encodes CDR1 SNHLY and CDR2 FYNNEI. The CDR3 here is CASSGGALEQFF. CDR3 sequence (DNA): TGTGCCAGCAGCGGTGGAGCCCTTGAGCAGTTCTTC.

The chain carries TRBV6-5 and TRBJ1-2, with 10 bases fitting TRBD1. The CDR3 covers 14 residues. Germline V gene data show CDR1 as MNHEY and CDR2 as SVGAGI. J gave up 3 bases and V 6 bases, and 4 bases lay outside the gene matches. The CDR3 reads CASRPGQGDYGYTF. CDR3 coding DNA: TGTGCCAGCAGACCAGGACAGGGGGACTATGGCTACACCTTC.

This sequence joins TRBV6-5 and TRBJ2-5, with a possible D match to TRBD2 (5 bases). Trimming took off 0 bases at V and 2 bases at J, with 7 bases between the two ends. The CDR3 sequence is 14 residues long. Looked up from germline, CDR1 is MNHEY and CDR2 is SVGAGI. The CDR3 region is CASSYSTGQETQYF. Written as DNA, the CDR3 is TGTGCCAGCAGTTACTCGACGGGGCAAGAGACCCAGTACTTC.

The V and J genes are TRBV30 and TRBJ2-1; 11 nucleotides match TRBD2. There are 13 residues in the CDR3. The V segment lost 5 bases and the J segment 9 bases; nucleotides outside the gene matches: 6. Germline V gives CDR1 GTSNPN, CDR2 SVGIG (reference sequence). The CDR3 loop is CAWSSGRYSEQFF. In DNA form, the CDR3 reads TGTGCCTGGTCTAGCGGGAGGTATAGTGAGCAGTTCTTC.

J is TRBJ2-1 and V is TRBV11-1, with 11 positions matching TRBD2. The CDR3 loop spans 15 amino acids. Trimming at V came to 4 bases and at J to 5 bases, leaving 4 bases not matched to a gene. Germline assignment: CDR1 SGHAT and CDR2 FQDESV (reference sequence). CDR3 sequence reads: CASSWVAGGNNEQFF. CDR3 sequence (DNA): TGTGCCAGCAGCTGGGTAGCGGGAGGGAACAATGAGCAGTTCTTC.

Remarks on this clone: This likely reflects a read error, since a far larger clone is one base away. This chain joins TRBV29-1 and TRBJ2-1, with TRBD2 matching over 13 bases. The CDR3 totals 13 residues. Germline loops: CDR1 SQVTM, CDR2 ANQGSEA. The CDR3 sequence is CSAGLAGAGEQLF. The CDR3 DNA reads as TGCAGCGCTGGACTAGCGGGAGCCGGAGAGCAGCTCTTC.